The clone carrying this T cell receptor beta chain is a singleton in its sample. Its antigen is undetermined. The data belong to a study of shared clonotypes between healthy human individuals. Overall study results and limits: Large sequencing depth failed to make sorted-subset sequencing complete, rarefaction showed.

It was across several immunoSEQ plates that each subset's genomic DNA was evenly split. Per the authors' pipeline: Junction-only sequences produced by ImmunoSEQ had no quality scores, so filtering differed. Sequenced by immunoSEQ multiplex PCR; TCRdb stores in-frame clones only, minus some. V, J and clone size derive from that table, while D and trimming were established from the DNA sequence. The sample contains roughly 1,800,000 clones, over 85% of which appear only once. CD45RO negativity and positive selection for CCR7 defined naive CD8 cells, a population that excluded terminally differentiated effector memory CD45RA+ cells. Donation came from healthy HIV-negative adults that had no recent acute infections or vaccinations. This CDR3 has 15 residues.

Sequencing was done on a sample of naive CD8+ T cells sorted from blood. The chain couples TRBV21-1 to TRBJ1-6; TRBD1 reflects the table's D call only, with no check against the DNA. TRBV21-1 is a recognized pseudogene. The sequence came from a man younger than 35 in good health. The CDR3 sequence: CASSKGKGANSPLHF. The CDR3 DNA reads as TGTGCCAGCAGCAAAGGGAAGGGGGCTAATTCACCCCTCCACTTT.